The table lists the clone carrying this TCR beta chain with a count of one. The source of the sample is a study of blood T cell repertoires in COVID-19. Study context: Collection of acute and convalescent COVID-19 samples took place in the United States, Italy and Spain.

The V gene lost 0 bases and the J gene lost 6 bases, with 8 bases spanning the gap. The CDR3 contains 14 residues. Germline-derived CDR1 and CDR2 are WNHNN and SYGVQD (reference sequence). As originally analysed: Reference gene primer amplification yielded estimated nucleated cell counts. Generated by immunoSEQ multiplex PCR, the TCRdb table keeps only in-frame clones and is missing some. D and trimming were read from the DNA, whereas the V and J calls and clone size are those reported in that table. This sample carries more than 150,000 clones, roughly 73% of them seen once, and the ten largest clones take approximately 2.9%.

The clonotype originates from a woman at least 80 years old with active or convalescent COVID-19. The chain is built from TRBV10-1 and TRBJ2-2, with a possible D match to TRBD2 (5 bases). The sample comprised peripheral blood. The DNA of the CDR3 is TGCGCCAGCAGTGAGTCAATCGGGGCCGGGGAGCTGTTTTTT. It translates to CASSESIGAGELFF.